The text below deals with one T cell receptor (beta chain). This specimen comes from a study of PD-1 blockade in classical Hodgkin lymphoma. Produced via immunoSEQ multiplex PCR; TCRdb's table is partial and in-frame only. The sample lists some 30,000 clones; about 85% were seen once. Time point of the sample: cycle 4 day 1 (C4D1), after six to seven weeks of nivolumab. Following autologous stem cell transplantation, relapse occurred in every patient, and exposure to brentuximab vedotin varied. By magnetic negative selection, CD4+ T cells were purified from thawed PBMCs. Patients reached a best response of complete response, partial response or progressive disease. The CDR3 contains 14 residues. Germline lookup yields CDR1 SGHTA and CDR2 FQGNSA. Germline trimming cut 8 bases from V and 5 bases from J; bases unmatched to any gene: 8.

The genes are TRBV7-2 and TRBJ2-7, with 11 bases identical to TRBD1. Sequencing used CD4+ T cells from blood, obtained before the fourth cycle of nivolumab. This TCR came from a human donor with classical Hodgkin lymphoma. The CDR3 spells CASAHGGQGDEQYF. In DNA, the CDR3 is TGTGCCAGCGCCCACGGGGGACAGGGGGACGAGCAGTACTTC.